The sequence of this T cell receptor beta chain was determined in a study of cytomegalovirus exposure and HLA in healthy donors. Study findings and constraints: Most TCR sequences were uncommon, yet certain public TCRs appeared in many donors. It was approximately 160 TCR beta chains that were listed as cytomegalovirus-associated.

The study ran its PCR with 60 Vbeta and 13 Jbeta primers. Libraries were prepared by immunoSEQ multiplex PCR; TCRdb keeps only in-frame clonotypes and omits some of them. The sample includes about 110,000 clones, more than 65% of them seen just once. When sampled, the donors appeared nominally healthy, though they likely had unrecorded immune exposures. V was clipped by 3 bases and J by 4 bases; unmatched bases: 3. The germline V gene encodes CDR1 SGHRS and CDR2 YFSETQ. This CDR3 is built from 14 residues. This clone has only a few counts. Its specificity is not known. The rearrangement links TRBV5-1 to TRBJ1-1, with TRBD1 matching over 10 bases. The clonotype originates from a human donor in good health. The sequenced sample consisted of PBMCs. CDR3 sequence: CASSSGTGATEAFF. In nucleotides, the CDR3 is TGCGCCAGCAGCTCCGGGACAGGGGCCACTGAAGCTTTCTTT.